The clone carrying this T cell receptor (beta chain) was seen many times. Its matching antigen is unknown. Scientists made TCR beta libraries using quantitative 5'-RACE with molecular barcodes. MiXCR, applied by TCRdb to the 5' RACE reads, yields one record per CDR3 protein. The sample carries just under 95,000 distinct CDR3 sequences, 8.5% to 9% recorded once. This entry comes from a study of CD8 T cells in ankylosing spondylitis. Whole-study results and caveats: Among TCR beta sequences, a motif of fewer than 10 highly homologous variants appeared characteristic of ankylosing spondylitis blood. The study looked at matched synovial fluid samples from ankylosing spondylitis patients. Disease-linked clones were reported to be significantly enriched there.

Germline CDR1 is SGHTA and CDR2 is FQGTGA. Trimming pared 3 bases from V and 8 bases from J, leaving 17 bases between. This CDR3 has 15 residues. This TCR derives from a male donor with ankylosing spondylitis or in good health (not recorded which). Sequenced input: blood, either unsorted or a sorted T cell fraction (not recorded which). V is TRBV7-3 and J is TRBJ2-1; D is undetermined. CDR3 amino acids: CASSFNRAKSDEQFF. CDR3 coding DNA: TGTGCCAGCAGCTTCAATAGGGCAAAGTCCGATGAGCAGTTCTTC.